This TCR beta chain came from a study of neoadjuvant anti-PD-1 for oral cavity cancer (dated by TCRdb to the early 2020s). Background for the entire study: Three to four biweekly doses of nivolumab at 3 mg/kg were mostly administered to patients before curative-intent surgical resection. A fourth nivolumab dose was given around day 43 to patients without progression, and definitive surgical resection was performed in those patients on days 50-56. Under RECIST 1.1, patients with complete response, partial response or stable disease were classed as responders, and patients with progression were classed as non-responders. There were roughly 13 patients in the parent correlative cohort, and the response rate was 33%. Results and caveats for the whole study, not just this receptor: Only a few patients per response group were included in the TCR analyses, and larger cohorts for validation were called for by the authors. Greater tumor shrinkage was correlated with larger post-treatment sizes of preexisting intratumoral clones, suggesting that expansion of preexisting clones contributed to response. Higher pretreatment blood Treg/Th17 ratios correlated with higher pretreatment blood TCRbeta clonality and lower post-treatment tumor TCRbeta clonality.

The time point label, read with the paper, signifies: before neoadjuvant nivolumab. Patients were newly diagnosed with stage II-IVA oral cavity squamous cell carcinoma and had received no prior systemic or radiation treatment. The cohort consisted of patients with HPV-negative, locally advanced oral cavity squamous cell carcinoma. The samples were drawn from a longitudinal correlative study tied to a single-arm phase II trial testing neoadjuvant nivolumab in oral cavity squamous cell carcinoma. Subject-matched pre- and post-treatment PBMCs and tumors from three responders and three non-responders were subjected to genomic DNA-based TCRbeta sequencing. For tumor tissue, genomic DNA extraction relied on the Maxwell RSC DNA from Tissue kit. The germline V gene sets CDR1 to ENHRY and CDR2 to SYGVKD. Trimming takes 3 bases from V and 5 bases from J, and the germline ends sit 22 bases apart. Inclusive of the bounding cysteine and phenylalanine, the CDR3 is 17 residues long. Only the CDR3 region is kept as DNA, spanning 51 bases read in frame from base 1.

Concerning this clone itself: Its antigen target is currently unknown. No much larger clone exists at a distance of one base, and base qualities are not known.

For survey sequencing of tumor libraries, mostly approximately 4.5 ug of input genomic DNA was used, and two replicates were run per sample. TCRbeta libraries were prepared with the immunoSEQ hsTCRbeta kit according to the manufacturer's instructions. An Illumina NovaSeq 6000 S4 flow cell was used to sequence the final libraries, which had first been combined to 3 nM. For the original study's pipeline: The immunoSEQ Analyzer was used for raw data preprocessing and quality control. The analysis was restricted to productive rearrangements, with each unique CDR3 amino acid sequence defining a clonotype. Repertoire clonality was estimated as the Gini-Simpson index, which was computed with the R package tcR. Student's t test was used to compare Gini indices, and Pearson correlation was used to assess associations with tumor size change. TCRdb took this table from immuneACCESS and kept in-frame rearrangements with V and J called. Such tables lack part of the clones; where checked against another copy, unresolved V genes explain under half of the gap, and the rest is unexplained. That table is the source of V, J and clone size, and D and trimming were worked out from the DNA. This sample gives under 9,500 clones in total; about 66% of them show up just once. Almost 8.5% of the sample is held by the ten biggest clonotypes.

The material sequenced was tumor tissue, taken before nivolumab (anti-PD-1) treatment. Here the chain combines TRBV10-3 and TRBJ1-2; a weak D assignment points to TRBD1 (5 bases agree). The clonotype comes from a person aged 35-80 years with oral cavity squamous cell carcinoma. The CDR3 in this case is CAISEGGASGSRYGYTF. Here is the DNA: TGTGCCATCAGTGAAGGCGGGGCGAGTGGGTCTAGGTATGGCTACACCTTC.